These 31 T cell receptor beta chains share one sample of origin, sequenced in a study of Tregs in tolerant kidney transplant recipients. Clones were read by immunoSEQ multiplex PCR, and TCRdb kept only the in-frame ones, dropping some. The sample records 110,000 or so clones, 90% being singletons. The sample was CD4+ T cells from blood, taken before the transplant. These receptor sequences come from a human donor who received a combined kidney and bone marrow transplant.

The chain's CDR3 is CASSWTANTEAFF. The CDR3 region has the DNA TGTGCCAGCAGCTGGACAGCGAACACTGAAGCTTTCTTT. V and J are TRBV5-4 and TRBJ1-1; D possibly corresponds to TRBD1 (6 bases). Per germline, CDR1 SGHNT and CDR2 YYREEE (reference sequence). The CDR3 sequence is 13 residues long. The germline V and J ends were trimmed by 3 bases and 1 base, with 7 bases remaining between them.

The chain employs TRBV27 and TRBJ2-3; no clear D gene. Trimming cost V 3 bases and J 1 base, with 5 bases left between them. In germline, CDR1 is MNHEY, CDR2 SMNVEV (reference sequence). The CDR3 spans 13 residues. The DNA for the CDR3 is TGTGCCAGCAGTTTTACAGGCACAGATACGCAGTATTTT. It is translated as CASSFTGTDTQYF.

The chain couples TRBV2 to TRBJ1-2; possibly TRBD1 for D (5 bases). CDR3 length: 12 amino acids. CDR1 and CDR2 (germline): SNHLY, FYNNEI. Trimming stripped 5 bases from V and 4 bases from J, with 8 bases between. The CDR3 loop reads CASSRDSYGYTF. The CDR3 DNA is TGTGCCAGCAGTCGAGACAGCTATGGCTACACCTTC.

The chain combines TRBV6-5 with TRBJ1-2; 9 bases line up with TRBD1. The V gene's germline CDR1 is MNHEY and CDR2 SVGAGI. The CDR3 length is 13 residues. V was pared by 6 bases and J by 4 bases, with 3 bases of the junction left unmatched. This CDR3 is CASRPGQGYGYTF. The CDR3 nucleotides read TGTGCCAGCAGACCGGGACAGGGCTATGGCTACACCTTC.

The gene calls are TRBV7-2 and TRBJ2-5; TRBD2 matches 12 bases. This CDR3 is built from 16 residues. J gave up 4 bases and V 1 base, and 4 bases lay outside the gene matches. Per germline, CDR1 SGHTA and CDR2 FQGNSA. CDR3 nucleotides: TGTGCCAGCAGCTTAGGGACTAGCGGGACGAGAGAGACCCAGTACTTC. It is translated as CASSLGTSGTRETQYF.

CDR3 sequence reads: CASSLSADTQYF. In DNA, the CDR3 is TGTGCCAGCAGTTTAAGCGCAGATACGCAGTATTTT. J is TRBJ2-3 and V is TRBV28; D gene ambiguous. The CDR3 extends over 12 amino acids. In germline, CDR1 is MDHEN, CDR2 SYDVKM. Trimming left V 2 bases short and J 4 bases short, with 4 bases between.

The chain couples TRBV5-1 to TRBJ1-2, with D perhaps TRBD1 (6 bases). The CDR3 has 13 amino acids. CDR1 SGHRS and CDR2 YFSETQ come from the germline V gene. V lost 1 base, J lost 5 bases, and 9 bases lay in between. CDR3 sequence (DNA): TGCGCCAGCAGCTTGAACAGGGCGTATGGCTACACCTTC. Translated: CASSLNRAYGYTF.

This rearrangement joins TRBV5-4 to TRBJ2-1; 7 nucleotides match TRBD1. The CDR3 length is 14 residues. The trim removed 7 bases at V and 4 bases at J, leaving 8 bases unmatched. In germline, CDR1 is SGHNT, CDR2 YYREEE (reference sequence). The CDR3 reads CASRDRVAYNEQFF. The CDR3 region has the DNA TGTGCCAGCCGAGACAGGGTTGCTTACAATGAGCAGTTCTTC.

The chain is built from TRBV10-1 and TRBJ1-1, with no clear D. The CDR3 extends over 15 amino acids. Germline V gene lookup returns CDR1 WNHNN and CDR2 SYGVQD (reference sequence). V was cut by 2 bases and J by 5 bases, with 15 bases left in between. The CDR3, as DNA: TGCGCCAGCAGTGAGACATTTGGCCAGTGGACTGAAGCTTTCTTT. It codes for CASSETFGQWTEAFF.

CDR3 loop: CASSDRGTGELFF. The CDR3 DNA is TGCGCCAGCAGTGATCGGGGAACCGGGGAGCTGTTTTTT. The chain links TRBV10-1 to TRBJ2-2; tentatively, D is TRBD2 (5 bases). Trimming shortened V by 3 bases and J by 5 bases, and 7 bases separated the two germline ends. This CDR3 contains 13 residues. Germline V lookup: CDR1 WNHNN, CDR2 SYGVQD (reference sequence).

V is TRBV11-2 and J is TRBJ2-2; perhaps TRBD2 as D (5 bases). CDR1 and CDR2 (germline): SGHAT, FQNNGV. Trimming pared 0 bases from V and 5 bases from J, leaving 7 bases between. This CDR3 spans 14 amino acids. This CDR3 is CASSLDRRTGELFF. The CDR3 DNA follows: TGTGCCAGCAGCTTAGATCGGAGGACCGGGGAGCTGTTTTTT.

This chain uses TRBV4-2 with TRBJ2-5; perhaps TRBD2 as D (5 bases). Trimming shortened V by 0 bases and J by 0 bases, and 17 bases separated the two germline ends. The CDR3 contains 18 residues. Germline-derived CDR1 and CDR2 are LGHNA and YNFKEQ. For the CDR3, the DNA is TGTGCCAGCAGCCAAGAGTCCCTGCGAGCGGATCACCAAGAGACCCAGTACTTC. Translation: CASSQESLRADHQETQYF.

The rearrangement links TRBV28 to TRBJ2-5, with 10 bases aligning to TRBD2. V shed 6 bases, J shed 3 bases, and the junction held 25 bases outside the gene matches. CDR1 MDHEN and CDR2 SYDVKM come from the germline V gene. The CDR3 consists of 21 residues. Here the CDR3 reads CASSLLPAHSRLAGFEETQYF. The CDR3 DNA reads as TGTGCCAGCAGCCTACTCCCCGCCCATAGCAGACTAGCGGGCTTCGAAGAGACCCAGTACTTC.

The CDR3 nucleotides read TGTGCCAGCAGCTTGGGTGTAAGAAGCGGGAGAGTCTGGGGCAACAATGAGCAGTTCTTC. Residues: CASSLGVRSGRVWGNNEQFF. The J gene is TRBJ2-1, the V gene TRBV5-8, with TRBD2 matching 8 bases. This CDR3 has 20 amino acids. Germline assignment: CDR1 SGHTS and CDR2 YDEGEE. J lost 5 bases, V lost 0 bases, and 19 bases had no gene match.

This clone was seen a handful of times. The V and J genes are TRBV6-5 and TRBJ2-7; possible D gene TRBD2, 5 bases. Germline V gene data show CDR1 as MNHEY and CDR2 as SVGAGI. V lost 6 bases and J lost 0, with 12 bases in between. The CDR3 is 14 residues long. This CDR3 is CASRRAGISYEQYF. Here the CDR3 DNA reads TGTGCCAGCAGGAGGGCTGGGATCTCCTACGAGCAGTACTTC.

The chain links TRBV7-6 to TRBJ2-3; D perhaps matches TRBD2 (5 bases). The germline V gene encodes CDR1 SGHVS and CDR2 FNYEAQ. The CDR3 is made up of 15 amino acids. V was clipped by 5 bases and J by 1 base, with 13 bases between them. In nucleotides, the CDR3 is TGTGCCAGCAGCGATCGGGGTTCCCGCACAGATACGCAGTATTTT. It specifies CASSDRGSRTDTQYF.

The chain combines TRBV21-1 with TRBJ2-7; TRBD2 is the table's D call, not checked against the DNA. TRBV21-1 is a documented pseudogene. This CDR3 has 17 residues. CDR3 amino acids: CASSKRGGSGRRYEQYF. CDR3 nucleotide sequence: TGTGCCAGCAGCAAAAGGGGGGGTAGCGGGAGAAGGTACGAGCAGTACTTC.

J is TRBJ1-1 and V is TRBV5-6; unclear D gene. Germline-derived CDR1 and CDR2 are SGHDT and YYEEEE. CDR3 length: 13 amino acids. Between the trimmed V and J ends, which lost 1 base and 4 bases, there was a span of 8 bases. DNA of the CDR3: TGTGCCAGCAGCTTGTTGTCGGGCACTGAAGCTTTCTTT. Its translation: CASSLLSGTEAFF.

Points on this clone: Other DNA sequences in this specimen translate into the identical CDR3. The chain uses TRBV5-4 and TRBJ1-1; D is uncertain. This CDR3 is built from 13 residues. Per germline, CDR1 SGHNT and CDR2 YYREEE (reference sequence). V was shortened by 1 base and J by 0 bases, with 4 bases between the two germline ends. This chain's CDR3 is CASSLTVNTEAFF. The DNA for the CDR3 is TGTGCCAGCAGCTTGACGGTGAACACTGAAGCTTTCTTT.

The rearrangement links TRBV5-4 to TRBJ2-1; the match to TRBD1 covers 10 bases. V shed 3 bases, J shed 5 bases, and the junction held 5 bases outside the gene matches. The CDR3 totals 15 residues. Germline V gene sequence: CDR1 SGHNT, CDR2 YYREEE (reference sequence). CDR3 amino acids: CASSSDRGQHNEQFF. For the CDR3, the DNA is TGTGCCAGCAGCTCAGACAGGGGGCAACACAATGAGCAGTTCTTC. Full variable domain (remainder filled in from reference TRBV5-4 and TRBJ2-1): ETGVTQSPTHLIKTRGQQVTLRCSSQSGHNTVSWYQQALGQGPQFIFQYYREEENGRGNFPPRFSGLQFPNYSSELNVNALELDDSALYLCASSSDRGQHNEQFFGPGTRLTVL.

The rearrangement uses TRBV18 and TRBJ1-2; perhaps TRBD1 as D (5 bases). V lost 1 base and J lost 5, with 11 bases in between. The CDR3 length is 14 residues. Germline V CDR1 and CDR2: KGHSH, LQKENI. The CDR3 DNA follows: TGTGCCAGCTCACCACGTCCCCAGGGATATGGCTACACCTTC. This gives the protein CASSPRPQGYGYTF.

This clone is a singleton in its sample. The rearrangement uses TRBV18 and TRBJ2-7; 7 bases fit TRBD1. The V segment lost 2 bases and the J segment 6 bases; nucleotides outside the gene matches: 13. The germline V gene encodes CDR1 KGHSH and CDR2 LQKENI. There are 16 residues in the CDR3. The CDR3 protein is CASSPGAGTDQLEQYF. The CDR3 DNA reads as TGTGCCAGCTCACCAGGCGCCGGGACAGACCAACTCGAGCAGTACTTC.

The CDR3 loop is CASSVGRGSADTQYF. CDR3 coding DNA: TGTGCCAGCAGCGTAGGCCGCGGGAGTGCAGATACGCAGTATTTT. The rearrangement uses TRBV9 and TRBJ2-3, with 7 bases lining up with TRBD2. Germline V gene data show CDR1 as SGDLS and CDR2 as YYNGEE. This CDR3 has 15 amino acids. The junction had 5 bases not matched to a gene; V was cut back by 0 bases and J by 4 bases. The full variable domain, in which reference TRBV9 and TRBJ2-3 provide the parts outside the CDR3, is DSGVTQTPKHLITATGQRVTLRCSPRSGDLSVYWYQQSLDQGLQFLIQYYNGEERAKGNILERFSAQQFPDLHSELNLSSLELGDSALYFCASSVGRGSADTQYFGPGTRLTVL.

In nucleotides, the CDR3 is TGTGCCAGCTCACCACCGCAGGGGGGTTACAATGAGCAGTTCTTC. Its protein product is CASSPPQGGYNEQFF. V and J are TRBV18 and TRBJ2-1, with D possibly being TRBD1 (7 bases). The CDR3 has 15 amino acids. Germline V CDR1 and CDR2: KGHSH, LQKENI. The germline V and J ends were trimmed by 0 bases and 4 bases, with 10 bases remaining between them.

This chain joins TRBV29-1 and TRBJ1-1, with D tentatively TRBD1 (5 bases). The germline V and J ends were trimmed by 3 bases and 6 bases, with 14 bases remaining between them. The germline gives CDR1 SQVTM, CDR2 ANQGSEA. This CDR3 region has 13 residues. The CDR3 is CSVDLGGTPEAFF. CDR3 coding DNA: TGCAGCGTTGATCTGGGGGGGACCCCTGAAGCTTTCTTT.

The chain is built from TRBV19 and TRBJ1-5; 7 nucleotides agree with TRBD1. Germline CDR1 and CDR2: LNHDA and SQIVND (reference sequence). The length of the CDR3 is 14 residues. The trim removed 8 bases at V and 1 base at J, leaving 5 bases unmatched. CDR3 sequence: CASRDRESNQPQHF. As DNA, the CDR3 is TGTGCCAGTCGGGACAGAGAGAGCAATCAGCCCCAGCATTTT. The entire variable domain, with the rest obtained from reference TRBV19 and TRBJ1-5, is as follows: DGGITQSPKYLFRKEGQNVTLSCEQNLNHDAMYWYRQDPGQGLRLIYYSQIVNDFQKGDIAEGYSVSREKKESFPLTVTSAQKNPTAFYLCASRDRESNQPQHFGDGTRLSIL.

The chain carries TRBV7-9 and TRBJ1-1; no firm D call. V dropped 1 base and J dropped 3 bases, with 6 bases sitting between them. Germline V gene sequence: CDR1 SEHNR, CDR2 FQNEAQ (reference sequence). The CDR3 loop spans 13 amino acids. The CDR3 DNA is TGTGCCAGCAGCTTAGTCAGCGACACTGAAGCTTTCTTT. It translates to CASSLVSDTEAFF.

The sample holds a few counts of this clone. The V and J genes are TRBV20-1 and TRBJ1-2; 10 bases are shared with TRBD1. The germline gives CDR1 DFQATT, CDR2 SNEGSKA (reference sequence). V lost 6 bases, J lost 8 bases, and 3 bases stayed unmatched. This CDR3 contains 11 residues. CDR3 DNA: TGCAGTGCCCAGACAGGGGGCGGCTACACCTTC. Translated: CSAQTGGGYTF.

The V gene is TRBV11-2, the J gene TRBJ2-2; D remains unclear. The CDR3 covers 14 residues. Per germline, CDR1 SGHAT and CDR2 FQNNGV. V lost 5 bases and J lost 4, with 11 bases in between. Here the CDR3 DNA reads TGTGCCAGCAGCCGTCCCGGTCGCACCGGGGAGCTGTTTTTT. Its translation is CASSRPGRTGELFF.

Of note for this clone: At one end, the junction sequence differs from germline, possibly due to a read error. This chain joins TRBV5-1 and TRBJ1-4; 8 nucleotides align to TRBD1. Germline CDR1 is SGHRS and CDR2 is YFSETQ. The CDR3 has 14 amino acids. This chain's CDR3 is CASSFGQGNERLFF. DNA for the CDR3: TGCGCCAGCAGCTTTGGACAGGGAAATGAAAGACTGTTTTTT. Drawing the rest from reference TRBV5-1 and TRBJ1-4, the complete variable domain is KAGVTQTPRYLIKTRGQQVTLSCSPISGHRSVSWYQQTPGQGLQFLFEYFSETQRNKGNFPGRFSGRQFSNSRSEMNVSTLELGDSALYLCASSFGQGNERLFFGSGTQLSVL.

The CDR3 here is CATQRGTYEQYF. The CDR3 coding sequence is TGTGCCACCCAGAGGGGGACCTACGAGCAGTACTTC. The V gene is TRBV27, the J gene TRBJ2-7, with D maybe TRBD1 (6 bases). Trimming pared 10 bases from V and 2 bases from J, leaving 12 bases between. CDR3 length equals 12 residues. Germline-derived CDR1 and CDR2 are MNHEY and SMNVEV (reference sequence).